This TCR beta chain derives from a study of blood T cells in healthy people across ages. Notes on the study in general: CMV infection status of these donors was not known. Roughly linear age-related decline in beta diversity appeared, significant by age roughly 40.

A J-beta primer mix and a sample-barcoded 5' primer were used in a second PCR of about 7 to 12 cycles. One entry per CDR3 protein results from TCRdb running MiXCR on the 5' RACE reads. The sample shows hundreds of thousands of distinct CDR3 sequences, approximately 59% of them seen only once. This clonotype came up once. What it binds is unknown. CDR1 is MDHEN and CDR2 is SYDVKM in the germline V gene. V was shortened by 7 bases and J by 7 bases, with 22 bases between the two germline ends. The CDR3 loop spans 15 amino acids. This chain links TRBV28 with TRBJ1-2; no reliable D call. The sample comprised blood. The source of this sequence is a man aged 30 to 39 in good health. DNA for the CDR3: TGTGCCAGCACCTCACCTCAAACGGGGTCCAGTGGCTACACCTTC. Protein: CASTSPQTGSSGYTF.